A selection of T cell receptor beta chains follows, all from one sample in a study of T cell responses to AZD1222 COVID-19 vaccine. Measured with immunoSEQ multiplex PCR; TCRdb has only the in-frame clones, and not every one. The table shows over 100,000 clones, with approximately 91% occurring only once. Sequenced here: peripheral blood, sampled 28 days after the second AZD1222 dose. The receptors here all came from an adult who received the AZD1222 COVID-19 vaccine. Each CDR3 is given with its conserved first and last residue. A D gene is named only where the DNA matches it firmly. Clone sizes are given selectively: once, few, many, or a class where the clone is expanded.

v_call	j_call	d_call	clone_size	cdr3_nt	cdr3_aa
TRBV2	TRBJ2-3	.	few	TGTGCCAGCAGAGTTAGCCAAAGCACAGATACGCAGTATTTT	CASRVSQSTDTQYF
TRBV28	TRBJ1-2	TRBD1	few	TGTGCCAGCAGGATAGGGGGCGGCTACACCTTC	CASRIGGGYTF
TRBV6-5	TRBJ2-7	.	.	TGTGCCAGCAGTTACGGTGAAGGATACGAGCAGTACTTC	CASSYGEGYEQYF
TRBV28	TRBJ2-7	TRBD1	.	TGTGCCAGCACCGTCGACAGGGTGTCCTACGAGCAGTACTTC	CASTVDRVSYEQYF
TRBV29-1	TRBJ2-5	.	.	TGCAGCGTTGAACCTAGGTTGGTGGAGACCCAGTACTTC	CSVEPRLVETQYF
TRBV7-3	TRBJ1-2	.	.	TGTGCCAGCAGCTTAAATGTCCAGGGCGGAGGCTACACCTTC	CASSLNVQGGGYTF
TRBV3-1/TRBV3-2	TRBJ1-4	.	.	TGTGCCAGCAGCAGGGGGGCTTATAATGAAAAACTGTTTTTT	CASSRGAYNEKLFF
TRBV7-8	TRBJ1-4	TRBD1	.	TGTGCCAGCAGCTCCCGGACAGGATCCTATGCAACTAGGGGGTCCCAAGATGAAAAACTGTTTTTT	CASSSRTGSYATRGSQDEKLFF
TRBV5-1	TRBJ1-2	.	.	TGCGCCAGCAGTAACGCGGAGGGCGGCTATGGCTACACCTTC	CASSNAEGGYGYTF
TRBV7-3	TRBJ2-1	TRBD2	.	TGTGCCAGCAGCAAAATAGCGGGAGGACTTGGCGAGCAGTTCTTC	CASSKIAGGLGEQFF
TRBV7-2	TRBJ1-4	.	once	TGTGCCAGCAGCCCCCAGGGGGAAAAACTGTTTTTT	CASSPQGEKLFF
TRBV6-5	TRBJ2-7	.	.	TGTGCCTCCTCGCCCTTTTTGACCTACGAGCAGTACTTC	CASSPFLTYEQYF
TRBV7-9	TRBJ2-3	TRBD2	.	TGTGCCAGCAGCTTCACTACTAGCGGGAGTGTAAGCACAGATACGCAGTATTTT	CASSFTTSGSVSTDTQYF
TRBV29-1	TRBJ2-7	.	.	TGCAGCGTTGTTGACGGACGGACCTACGAGCAGTACTTC	CSVVDGRTYEQYF
TRBV11-2	TRBJ2-2	.	.	TGTGCCAGCAGCTTTGACACCGGGGAGCTGTTTTTT	CASSFDTGELFF
TRBV29-1	TRBJ2-7	TRBD2	.	TGCAGCGTAAGGACTAGGTGGCCCTACGAGCAGTACTTC	CSVRTRWPYEQYF
TRBV7-9	TRBJ1-5	TRBD1	.	TGTGCCAGCAGCTCGGACAGGGATTACCAGCCCCAGCATTTT	CASSSDRDYQPQHF
TRBV13	TRBJ2-1	TRBD2	.	TGTGCCAGCAGCCTACTAGGAGGGGAGGGGAATAATGAGCAGTTCTTC	CASSLLGGEGNNEQFF
TRBV7-3	TRBJ2-7	.	.	TGTGCCAGCAGCTCCGACCGGGGGGCCGAGCAGTACTTC	CASSSDRGAEQYF
TRBV12-3/TRBV12-4	TRBJ1-1	TRBD1	.	TGTGCCAGCAGGGACAGGGGACACACTGAAGCTTTCTTT	CASRDRGHTEAFF
TRBV5-1	TRBJ1-4	.	.	TGCGCCAGCAGCCCAGGGGCCGCAACTAATGAAAAACTGTTTTTT	CASSPGAATNEKLFF
TRBV6-2/TRBV6-3	TRBJ2-1	TRBD2	.	TGTGCCAGCAGCAGGGGACTAGCGGGCGGGAATGAGCAGTTCTTC	CASSRGLAGGNEQFF
TRBV6-6	TRBJ1-2	.	.	TGTGCCAGCAGTTACCGGTCAGGGGATGGCTACACCTTC	CASSYRSGDGYTF
TRBV14	TRBJ1-1	.	.	TGTGCCAGCAGCCAATATTTGACGAACACTGAAGCTTTCTTT	CASSQYLTNTEAFF
TRBV27	TRBJ2-1	.	.	TGTGCCAGCAGTCCCGAATGGAGGGACTACAATGAGCAGTTCTTC	CASSPEWRDYNEQFF
TRBV7-9	TRBJ1-6	TRBD1	.	TGTGCCAGCAGCCCCGGGACAGGGTTCCTCTCACCCCTCCACTTT	CASSPGTGFLSPLHF
TRBV11-2	TRBJ2-5	.	.	TGTGCCAGCAGCTTAGGAGTGCGGGAGACCCAGTACTTC	CASSLGVRETQYF
TRBV28	TRBJ1-2	TRBD1	.	TGTGCCAGCAGTTTAGCCGGGACAGGGTATAACTATGGCTACACCTTC	CASSLAGTGYNYGYTF
TRBV5-1	TRBJ2-1	TRBD2	.	TGCGCCAGCAGACGTCCGGGACTAGCCGACAATGAGCAGTTCTTC	CASRRPGLADNEQFF
TRBV2	TRBJ2-5	TRBD1	.	TGTGCCAGCAGTAACAGGGGGCAACAGACCCAGTACTTC	CASSNRGQQTQYF
TRBV7-3	TRBJ1-1	TRBD1	.	TGTGCCAGCAGCGCAGGGGGAGTTGCTTTCTTT	CASSAGGVAFF
TRBV5-8	TRBJ1-1	.	once	TGTGCCAGCAGCCGCATTTTGACTGAAGCTTTCTTT	CASSRILTEAFF
TRBV4-2	TRBJ1-3	.	.	TGTGCCAGCAGCGACGGACTCTCTGGAAACACCATATATTTT	CASSDGLSGNTIYF
TRBV19	TRBJ1-5	.	.	TGTGCCAGTAGTATACCGGGTCTGGGATTGCAGCCCCAGCATTTT	CASSIPGLGLQPQHF
TRBV18	TRBJ2-7	TRBD1	.	TGTGCCAGCTCACGAACAAAACAGGGGGCGAGCTACGAGCAGTACTTC	CASSRTKQGASYEQYF
TRBV20-1	TRBJ1-1	.	.	TGCAGTGCTAGGTATGCTCACGAAGCTTTCTTT	CSARYAHEAFF
TRBV30	TRBJ1-5	.	once	TGTGCCTGGAGTGCGCGGGTTACCAATCAGCCCCAGCATTTT	CAWSARVTNQPQHF
TRBV27	TRBJ2-4	.	.	TGTGCCAGCAGGCCCCAAACGGGGGAAGACATTCAGTACTTC	CASRPQTGEDIQYF
TRBV5-4	TRBJ2-6	.	.	TGTGCCAGCAGCTTGTGGGGCCGCAGCTCTGGGGCCAACGTCCTGACTTTC	CASSLWGRSSGANVLTF
TRBV24-1	TRBJ2-3	.	.	TGTGCCACCAGTGATACTCGGCGTGGGCGCGCAGATACGCAGTATTTT	CATSDTRRGRADTQYF
TRBV5-1	TRBJ1-3	TRBD1	.	TGCGCCAGCAGCTTGGTGGGGACAGCCTCTGGAAACACCATATATTTT	CASSLVGTASGNTIYF
TRBV2	TRBJ2-2	.	.	TGTGCCAGCAGTGGTACGTCGGGGGAGCTGTTTTTT	CASSGTSGELFF
TRBV9	TRBJ1-3	.	.	TGTGCCAGCAGCGTAGGTTTCGGCGACAAGGGACGTCGGGCTGGAAACACCATATATTTT	CASSVGFGDKGRRAGNTIYF
TRBV21-1	TRBJ2-1	.	.	TGTGCCAGCAGCCTTCTTAGGGGGGTATCCTACAATGAGCAGTTCTTC	CASSLLRGVSYNEQFF